This paragraph covers one TCR beta chain sequence. Sequencing used immunoSEQ multiplex PCR; TCRdb keeps in-frame clones, though not all of them. The sample shows about 1.5 million clones, approximately 97% of them seen only once. Germline trimming cut 6 bases from V and 1 base from J; bases unmatched to any gene: 5. CDR1 and CDR2 from the germline V gene are MNHEY and SMNVEV (reference sequence). The length of the CDR3 is 14 residues. This record comes from a study of shared clonotypes between healthy human individuals. The sequence was collected from a man aged 25-45 years in good health. Sequenced sample: naive CD4+ T cells sorted from blood. The subset here: CD45RA+ positively selected. V usage is TRBV27 and J usage is TRBJ2-5; 7 bases map to TRBD1. The CDR3 sequence: CASSRDSIQETQYF. The CDR3 bases are TGTGCCAGCAGCCGGGACAGCATCCAAGAGACCCAGTACTTC.